These 2 T cell receptor beta chains were all obtained from the same sample, sequenced in a study of blood T cell repertoires in COVID-19. Method: immunoSEQ multiplex PCR; TCRdb's copy keeps in-frame clones and lacks some. The sample includes hundreds of thousands of clones, around 90% of them seen just once. The sequenced sample consisted of PBMCs or T cells enriched from blood (not recorded which). Receptors were obtained from a woman aged 18-29 years with acute COVID-19.

The chain has TRBV3-1 (or the pseudogene TRBV3-2) and TRBJ1-6, with D unclear. The CDR3 length is 14 residues. Per the germline V gene, CDR1 is LGHDT and CDR2 is YNNKEL (reference sequence). The V gene lost 0 bases and the J gene lost 6 bases, with 6 bases spanning the gap. The CDR3 reads CASSQERANSPLHF. CDR3 DNA sequence: TGTGCCAGCAGCCAAGAGAGAGCTAATTCACCCCTCCACTTT.

This chain joins TRBV5-6 and TRBJ1-2; 8 bases are a match to TRBD1. Trimming removed 4 bases from V and 6 bases from J; junction bases left unmatched: 2. The germline CDR1 and CDR2 sequences are SGHDT and YYEEEE. The CDR3 runs 12 residues. The CDR3 here is CASSPDRDGYTF. In nucleotides, the CDR3 is TGTGCCAGCAGCCCGGACAGGGATGGCTACACCTTC. Using reference TRBV5-6 and TRBJ1-2 for the parts outside the CDR3, the full variable domain is DAGVTQSPTHLIKTRGQQVTLRCSPKSGHDTVSWYQQALGQGPQFIFQYYEEEERQRGNFPDRFSGHQFPNYSSELNVNALLLGDSALYLCASSPDRDGYTFGSGTRLTVV.